The 23 T cell receptor beta chains below all came from one sample that was sequenced in a study of T cells after yellow fever vaccination. TCRdb re-analysed the 5' RACE reads in MiXCR, keeping a single row per CDR3 protein. Of over 45,000 distinct CDR3 sequences listed, around 7% are singletons. This sample comprised CD8+ T cells sorted from PBMCs, obtained on the day of the first yellow fever vaccination. These receptors all come from a man between 18 and 35 years old who received the YFV17D yellow fever vaccine.

The chain is built from TRBV9 and TRBJ2-7; weak D call: TRBD1 (6 bases). Trimming removed 4 bases from V and 8 bases from J, with 13 bases in between. This CDR3 comprises 12 residues. Germline V gene lookup returns CDR1 SGDLS and CDR2 YYNGEE. The CDR3 nucleotides read TGTGCCAGCAGCACCTCAGGGGAGCAGCAGTACTTC. Protein: CASSTSGEQQYF.

This clonotype was picked up many times. The chain is built from TRBV27 and TRBJ1-1, with 10 bases lining up with TRBD1. Losses at the gene ends were 4 bases for V and 4 bases for J; bases not matched to a gene: 15. Per germline, CDR1 MNHEY and CDR2 SMNVEV (reference sequence). This CDR3 is 18 amino acids long. CDR3 in DNA: TGTGCCAGCAGTTCCCGGGGGGGTGACGACAGGGGGCTCACTGAAGCTTTCTTT. Translation gives CASSSRGGDDRGLTEAFF.

This clonotype was seen at least ten times. The chain recombines TRBV10-2 with TRBJ2-1, with D hard to call. CDR3 size: 11 residues. Germline V gives CDR1 WSHSY, CDR2 SAAADI. With 3 bases removed from V and 7 bases from J, the gap between germline ends came to 4 bases. CDR3 in DNA: TGCGCCAGCAGTGAAAGAAATGAGCAGTTCTTC. Amino acid sequence: CASSERNEQFF.

About this clonotype: A much larger clonotype is one base distant, so this may be a read error. The chain links TRBV10-2 to TRBJ2-1; 10 bases align to TRBD2. Germline V gene sequence: CDR1 WSHSY, CDR2 SAAADI. The CDR3 is 12 residues long. CDR3 bases: TGCGCCAGCGGACTAGCGGAAAATGTGCAGTTCTTC. Translation gives CASGLAENVQFF.

This clonotype was seen a handful of times. The chain has TRBV7-9 and TRBJ2-4; D perhaps matches TRBD2 (6 bases). Germline V gene lookup returns CDR1 SEHNR and CDR2 FQNEAQ (reference sequence). The CDR3 sequence is 15 residues long. The germline V and J ends were trimmed by 1 base and 6 bases, with 13 bases remaining between them. The DNA for the CDR3 is TGTGCCAGCAGCTTAGAGGAGTTCGGGGGAAACATTCAGTACTTC. Residues: CASSLEEFGGNIQYF.

This clonotype has more than one count but fewer than ten. The chain employs TRBV4-1 and TRBJ1-2; D is uncertain. The CDR3 is made up of 15 amino acids. The ends were cut back, 1 base at V and 2 bases at J, with 11 bases in the middle. Germline-derived CDR1 and CDR2 are MGHRA and YSYEKL. Here the CDR3 DNA reads TGCGCCAGCAGCCAAGGGGCCGGGCCCAACTATGGCTACACCTTC. It is translated as CASSQGAGPNYGYTF.

This clonotype was seen at least ten times. The chain couples TRBV5-1 to TRBJ2-3; the D is unclear. This CDR3 spans 12 amino acids. The V and J ends lost 2 bases and 4 bases respectively, with 5 bases between them. The germline CDR1 and CDR2 sequences are SGHRS and YFSETQ. DNA of the CDR3: TGCGCCAGCAGCTTTAGGGCAGATACGCAGTATTTT. As protein: CASSFRADTQYF.

This clonotype was counted ten times or more. The genes are TRBV10-2 and TRBJ1-5; D may be TRBD1 (5 bases). The V end lost 7 bases, the J end lost 4 bases, and 20 bases lay between the germline ends. CDR1 and CDR2 (germline): WSHSY, SAAADI. This CDR3 region has 16 residues. The chain's CDR3 is CASTEGMGPGNQPQHF. CDR3 DNA: TGCGCCAGCACCGAGGGTATGGGGCCGGGGAATCAGCCCCAGCATTTT.

The rearrangement joins TRBV11-2 to TRBJ2-7, with 8 positions matching TRBD2. From germline, CDR1 is SGHAT and CDR2 FQNNGV. The V segment lost 5 bases and the J segment 4 bases; nucleotides outside the gene matches: 10. This CDR3 is built from 15 residues. CDR3 DNA sequence: TGTGCCAGCAGCCCCAATACCGGGACTAGGTACGAGCAGTACTTC. Its translation is CASSPNTGTRYEQYF. Using reference TRBV11-2 and TRBJ2-7 for the parts outside the CDR3, the full variable domain is EAGVAQSPRYKIIEKRQSVAFWCNPISGHATLYWYQQILGQGPKLLIQFQNNGVVDDSQLPKDRFSAERLKGVDSTLKIQPAKLEDSAVYLCASSPNTGTRYEQYFGPGTRLTVT.

This clonotype was found many times. V and J are TRBV9 and TRBJ1-3; no definite D call. V lost 0 bases and J lost 3, with 7 bases in between. Germline-derived CDR1 and CDR2 are SGDLS and YYNGEE. The CDR3 loop spans 14 amino acids. CDR3 DNA sequence: TGTGCCAGCAGCGTAGCAGGACTTGGAAACACCATATATTTT. Translating it yields CASSVAGLGNTIYF.

There are a few counts of this clonotype. The chain recombines TRBV28 with TRBJ1-2, with D tentatively TRBD1 (6 bases). Germline CDR1 reads MDHEN; CDR2 reads SYDVKM. The V end was cut by 3 bases, the J end by 8 bases, with 13 bases between. The CDR3 runs to 13 residues. The CDR3 spells CASSFRATGGYTF. The CDR3 coding sequence is TGTGCCAGCAGTTTCCGAGCCACAGGGGGCTACACCTTC.

This clonotype was detected many times. The chain couples TRBV12-3 or TRBV12-4 to TRBJ1-1; TRBD1 might be the D (6 bases). The CDR3 totals 13 residues. The V gene lost 6 bases and the J gene lost 5 bases, with 13 bases spanning the gap. Written as DNA, the CDR3 is TGTGCCAGCAGCCTTCGGGGGGCGACTGAAGCTTTCTTT. Translated, it gives CASSLRGATEAFF.

This clonotype was seen at least ten times. The chain couples TRBV12-3 or TRBV12-4 to TRBJ1-2, with no clear D. Trimming shortened V by 2 bases and J by 8 bases, and 15 bases separated the two germline ends. There are 14 residues in the CDR3. CDR3 amino acids: CASSLRVPMLGYTF. The CDR3 nucleotides read TGTGCCAGCAGTTTAAGGGTTCCAATGCTGGGCTACACCTTC.

This chain joins TRBV7-9 and TRBJ2-3, with 13 nucleotides matching TRBD2. This CDR3 has 16 amino acids. V lost 5 bases and J lost 6; bases outside the gene matches: 8. Germline assignment: CDR1 SEHNR and CDR2 FQNEAQ (reference sequence). DNA of the CDR3: TGTGCCAGCAGCGAGACTAGCGGGGGGCTCCGGGATACGCAGTATTTT. It encodes CASSETSGGLRDTQYF.

This chain links TRBV5-1 with TRBJ2-3, with 8 nucleotides matching TRBD2. With 6 bases clipped from V and 0 bases from J, the junction kept 6 bases outside the gene matches. There are 15 residues in the CDR3. Germline V gene sequence: CDR1 SGHRS, CDR2 YFSETQ. The CDR3 DNA sequence: TGCGCCAGCACCTGGGTAGCGGGGAGCACAGATACGCAGTATTTT. It yields the protein CASTWVAGSTDTQYF. The variable domain in full, completed from reference TRBV5-1 and TRBJ2-3, reads KAGVTQTPRYLIKTRGQQVTLSCSPISGHRSVSWYQQTPGQGLQFLFEYFSETQRNKGNFPGRFSGRQFSNSRSEMNVSTLELGDSALYLCASTWVAGSTDTQYFGPGTRLTVL.

This clonotype was recorded many times. This rearrangement joins TRBV4-1 to TRBJ1-1, with D uncertain. Germline CDR1 MGHRA, CDR2 YSYEKL. With 8 bases removed from V and 1 base from J, the gap between germline ends came to 14 bases. The CDR3 covers 14 residues. CDR3 in DNA: TGCGCCAGCGCGGCCACTCAAACGAACACTGAAGCTTTCTTT. Protein sequence: CASAATQTNTEAFF.

The table lists this clonotype with many counts. The gene calls are TRBV4-2 and TRBJ2-3; D is possibly TRBD1 (5 bases). CDR3 length: 14 residues. The V and J ends lost 1 base and 8 bases respectively, with 13 bases between them. CDR1 is LGHNA and CDR2 is YNFKEQ in the germline V gene. The CDR3 DNA sequence: TGTGCCAGCAGCCAAGTGGGCGGTGGGGCTACGCAGTATTTT. Protein product: CASSQVGGGATQYF.

The V gene is TRBV6-5, the J gene TRBJ1-5; weak D call: TRBD1 (5 bases). The length of the CDR3 is 17 residues. From germline, CDR1 is MNHEY and CDR2 SVGAGI. V was cut by 6 bases and J by 6 bases, with 24 bases left in between. CDR3 sequence (DNA): TGTGCCAGCAGCCTGACTCTACCGGGACCCCAGGGTCAGCCCCAGCATTTT. It encodes CASSLTLPGPQGQPQHF.

This clonotype has only a few counts. The V call is TRBV6-1, the J call TRBJ1-1; D is ambiguous. The germline V gene encodes CDR1 MNHNS and CDR2 SASEGT. V lost 3 bases to trimming and J lost 4 bases, with 6 bases between them. This CDR3 spans 12 amino acids. The CDR3 DNA reads TGTGCCAGCAGTGATGTGACCACTGAAGCTTTCTTT. Translation: CASSDVTTEAFF.

This clonotype was observed a handful of times. The gene calls are TRBV4-1 and TRBJ1-1; unclear D gene. CDR1 is MGHRA and CDR2 is YSYEKL in the germline V gene. The CDR3 covers 14 residues. Trimming pared 0 bases from V and 6 bases from J, leaving 11 bases between. CDR3 bases: TGCGCCAGCAGCCAAGACGCACTTGTTCCTGAAGCTTTCTTT. The encoded protein is CASSQDALVPEAFF.

This clonotype was observed many times. The J gene is TRBJ2-5, the V gene TRBV7-9; D remains ambiguous. The germline CDR1 and CDR2 sequences are SEHNR and FQNEAQ (reference sequence). The CDR3 loop spans 14 amino acids. Trimming pared 1 base from V and 5 bases from J, leaving 11 bases between. The CDR3 nucleotides read TGTGCCAGCAGCTTAGACTTCTCGGGTGAGACCCAGTACTTC. It encodes CASSLDFSGETQYF. Supplemented by reference TRBV7-9 and TRBJ2-5, the full variable domain reads DTGVSQNPRHKITKRGQNVTFRCDPISEHNRLYWYRQTLGQGPEFLTYFQNEAQLEKSRLLSDRFSAERPKGSFSTLEIQRTEQGDSAMYLCASSLDFSGETQYFGPGTRLLVL.

The table lists this clonotype with many counts. This chain joins TRBV7-9 and TRBJ2-2, with unresolved D. The V and J ends lost 7 bases and 6 bases respectively, with 6 bases between them. In germline, CDR1 is SEHNR, CDR2 FQNEAQ (reference sequence). The CDR3 spans 11 residues. CDR3 region: CASTLAGELFF. In DNA form, the CDR3 reads TGTGCCAGCACCCTTGCCGGGGAGCTGTTTTTT.

The chain recombines TRBV7-9 with TRBJ2-3; no reliable D call. V gave up 6 bases and J gave up 3 bases, with 4 bases separating them. Germline V gene lookup returns CDR1 SEHNR and CDR2 FQNEAQ (reference sequence). The CDR3 is 11 amino acids. The chain's CDR3 is CASRFTDTQYF. The CDR3 DNA reads as TGTGCCAGCAGATTTACAGATACGCAGTATTTT.